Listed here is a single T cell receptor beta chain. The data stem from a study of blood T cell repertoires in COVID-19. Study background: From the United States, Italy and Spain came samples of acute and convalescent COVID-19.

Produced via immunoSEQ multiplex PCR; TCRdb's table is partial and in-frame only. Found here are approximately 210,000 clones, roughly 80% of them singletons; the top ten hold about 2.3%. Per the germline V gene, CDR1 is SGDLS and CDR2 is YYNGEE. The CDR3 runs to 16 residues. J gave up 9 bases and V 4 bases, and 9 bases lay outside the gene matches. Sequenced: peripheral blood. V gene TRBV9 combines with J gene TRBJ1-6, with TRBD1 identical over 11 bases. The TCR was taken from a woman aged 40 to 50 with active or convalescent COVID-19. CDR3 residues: CASSSYSGTGGSPLHF. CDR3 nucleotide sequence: TGTGCCAGCAGCTCCTACTCCGGGACAGGGGGTTCACCCCTCCACTTT.